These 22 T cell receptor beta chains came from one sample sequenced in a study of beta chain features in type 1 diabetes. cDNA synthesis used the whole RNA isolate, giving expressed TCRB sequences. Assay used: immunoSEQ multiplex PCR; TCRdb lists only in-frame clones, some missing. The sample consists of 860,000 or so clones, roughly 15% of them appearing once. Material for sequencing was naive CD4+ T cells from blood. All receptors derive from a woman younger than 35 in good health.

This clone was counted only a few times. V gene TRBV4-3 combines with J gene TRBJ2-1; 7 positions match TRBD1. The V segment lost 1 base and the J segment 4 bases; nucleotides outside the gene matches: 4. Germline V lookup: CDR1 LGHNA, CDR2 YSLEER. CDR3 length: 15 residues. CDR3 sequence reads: CASSQGGQRYNEQFF. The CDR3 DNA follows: TGCGCCAGCAGCCAAGGGGGACAGAGATACAATGAGCAGTTCTTC.

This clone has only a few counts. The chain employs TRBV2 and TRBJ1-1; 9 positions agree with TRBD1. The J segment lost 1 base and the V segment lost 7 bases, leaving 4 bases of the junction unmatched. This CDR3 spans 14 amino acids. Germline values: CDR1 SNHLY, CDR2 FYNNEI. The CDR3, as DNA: TGTGCCAGCATTCTACAGGGGGCGAACACTGAAGCTTTCTTT. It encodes CASILQGANTEAFF.

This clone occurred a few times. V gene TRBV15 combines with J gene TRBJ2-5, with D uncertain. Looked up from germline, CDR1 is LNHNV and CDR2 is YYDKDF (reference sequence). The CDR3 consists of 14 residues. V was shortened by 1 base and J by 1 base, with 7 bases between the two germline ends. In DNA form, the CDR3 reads TGTGCCACCAGCAGAGCACAGATCCAAGAGACCCAGTACTTC. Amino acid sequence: CATSRAQIQETQYF.

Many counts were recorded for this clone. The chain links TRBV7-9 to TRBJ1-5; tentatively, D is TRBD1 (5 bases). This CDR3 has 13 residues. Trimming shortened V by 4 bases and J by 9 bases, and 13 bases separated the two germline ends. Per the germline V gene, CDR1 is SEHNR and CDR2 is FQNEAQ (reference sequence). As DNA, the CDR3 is TGTGCCAGCAGCTCCTCATCGCAGGGGCCCCAGCATTTT. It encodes CASSSSSQGPQHF.

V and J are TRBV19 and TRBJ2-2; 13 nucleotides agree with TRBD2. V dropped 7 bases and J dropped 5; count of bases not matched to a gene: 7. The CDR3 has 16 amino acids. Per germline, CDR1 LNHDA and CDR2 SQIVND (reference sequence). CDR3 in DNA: TGTGCCAGTACCGCTTGGGGACTAGCGGGAACCGGGGAGCTGTTTTTT. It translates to CASTAWGLAGTGELFF. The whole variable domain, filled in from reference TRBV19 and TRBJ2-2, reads DGGITQSPKYLFRKEGQNVTLSCEQNLNHDAMYWYRQDPGQGLRLIYYSQIVNDFQKGDIAEGYSVSREKKESFPLTVTSAQKNPTAFYLCASTAWGLAGTGELFFGEGSRLTVL.

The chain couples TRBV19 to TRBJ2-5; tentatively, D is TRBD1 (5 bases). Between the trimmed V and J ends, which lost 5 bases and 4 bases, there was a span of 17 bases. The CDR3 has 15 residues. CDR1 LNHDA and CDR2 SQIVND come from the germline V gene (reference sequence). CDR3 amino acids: CASSPGHDLRETQYF. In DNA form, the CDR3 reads TGTGCCAGTAGTCCCGGACACGATTTGAGAGAGACCCAGTACTTC. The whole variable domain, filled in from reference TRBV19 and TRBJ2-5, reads DGGITQSPKYLFRKEGQNVTLSCEQNLNHDAMYWYRQDPGQGLRLIYYSQIVNDFQKGDIAEGYSVSREKKESFPLTVTSAQKNPTAFYLCASSPGHDLRETQYFGPGTRLLVL.

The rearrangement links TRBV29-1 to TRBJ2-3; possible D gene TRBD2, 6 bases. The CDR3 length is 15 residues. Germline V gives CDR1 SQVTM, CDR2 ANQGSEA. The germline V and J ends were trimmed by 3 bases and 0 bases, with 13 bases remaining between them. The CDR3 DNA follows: TGCAGCGTTGACGGAGGGTGGCCTAGCACAGATACGCAGTATTTT. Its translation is CSVDGGWPSTDTQYF.

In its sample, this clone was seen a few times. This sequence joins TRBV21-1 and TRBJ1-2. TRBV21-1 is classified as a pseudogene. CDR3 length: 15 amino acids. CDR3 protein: CASSTSAQGNYGYTF. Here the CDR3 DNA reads TGTGCCAGCAGCACGTCAGCCCAAGGCAACTATGGCTACACCTTC.

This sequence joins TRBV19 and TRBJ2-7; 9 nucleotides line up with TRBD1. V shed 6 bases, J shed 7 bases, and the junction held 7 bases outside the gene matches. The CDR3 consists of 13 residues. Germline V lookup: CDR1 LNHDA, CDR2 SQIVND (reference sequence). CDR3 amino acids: CASSSQGAREQYF. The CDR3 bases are TGTGCCAGTAGCTCACAGGGGGCTCGAGAGCAGTACTTC. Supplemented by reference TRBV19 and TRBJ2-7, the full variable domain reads DGGITQSPKYLFRKEGQNVTLSCEQNLNHDAMYWYRQDPGQGLRLIYYSQIVNDFQKGDIAEGYSVSREKKESFPLTVTSAQKNPTAFYLCASSSQGAREQYFGPGTRLTVT.

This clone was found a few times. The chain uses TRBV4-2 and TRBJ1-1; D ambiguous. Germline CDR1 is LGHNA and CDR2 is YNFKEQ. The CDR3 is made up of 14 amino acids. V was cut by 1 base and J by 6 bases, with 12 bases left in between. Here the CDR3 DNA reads TGTGCCAGCAGCCAAGGATCGGGTGGGTCTGAAGCTTTCTTT. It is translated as CASSQGSGGSEAFF.

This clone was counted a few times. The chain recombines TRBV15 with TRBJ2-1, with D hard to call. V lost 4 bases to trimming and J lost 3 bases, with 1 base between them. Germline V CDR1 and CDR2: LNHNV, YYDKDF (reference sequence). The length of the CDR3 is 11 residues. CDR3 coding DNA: TGTGCCACCAGCATCTACAATGAGCAGTTCTTC. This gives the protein CATSIYNEQFF. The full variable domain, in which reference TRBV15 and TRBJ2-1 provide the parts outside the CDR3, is DAMVIQNPRYQVTQFGKPVTLSCSQTLNHNVMYWYQQKSSQAPKLLFHYYDKDFNNEADTPDNFQSRRPNTSFCFLDIRSPGLGDTAMYLCATSIYNEQFFGPGTRLTVL.

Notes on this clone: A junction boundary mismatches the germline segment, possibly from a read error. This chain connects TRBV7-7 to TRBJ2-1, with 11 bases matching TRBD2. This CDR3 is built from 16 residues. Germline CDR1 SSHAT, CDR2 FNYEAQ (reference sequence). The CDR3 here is CASSPRLAGQNNEQFF. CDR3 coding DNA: TGTGCTAGCAGCCCTAGACTAGCGGGACAAAACAATGAGCAGTTCTTC. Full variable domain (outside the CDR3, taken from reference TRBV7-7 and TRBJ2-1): GAGVSQSPRYKVTKRGQDVTLRCDPISSHATLYWYQQALGQGPEFLTYFNYEAQPDKSGLPSDRFSAERPEGSISTLTIQRTEQRDSAMYRCASSPRLAGQNNEQFFGPGTRLTVL.

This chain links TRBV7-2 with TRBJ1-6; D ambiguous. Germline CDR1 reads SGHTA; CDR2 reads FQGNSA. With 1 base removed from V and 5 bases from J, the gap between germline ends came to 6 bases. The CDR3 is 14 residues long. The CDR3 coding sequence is TGTGCCAGCAGCTTAGGACCAAATAATTCACCCCTCCACTTT. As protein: CASSLGPNNSPLHF.

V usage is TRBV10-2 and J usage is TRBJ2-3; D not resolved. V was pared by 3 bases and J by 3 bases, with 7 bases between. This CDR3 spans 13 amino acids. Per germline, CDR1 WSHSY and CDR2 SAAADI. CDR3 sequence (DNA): TGCGCCAGCAGTGACAGGTTGACAGATACGCAGTATTTT. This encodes CASSDRLTDTQYF.

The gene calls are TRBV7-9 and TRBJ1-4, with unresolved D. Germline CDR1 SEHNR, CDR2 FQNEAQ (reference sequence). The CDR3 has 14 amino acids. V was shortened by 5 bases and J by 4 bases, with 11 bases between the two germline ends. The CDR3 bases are TGTGCCAGCAGCGAAGGGAAGGGTAATGAAAAACTGTTTTTT. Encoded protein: CASSEGKGNEKLFF.

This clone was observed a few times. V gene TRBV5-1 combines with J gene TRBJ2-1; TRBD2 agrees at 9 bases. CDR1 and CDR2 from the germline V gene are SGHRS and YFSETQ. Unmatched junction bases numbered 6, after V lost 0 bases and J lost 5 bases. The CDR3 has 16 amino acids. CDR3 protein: CASSLGSGRKDNEQFF. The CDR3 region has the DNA TGCGCCAGCAGCTTGGGTAGCGGGAGAAAGGACAATGAGCAGTTCTTC. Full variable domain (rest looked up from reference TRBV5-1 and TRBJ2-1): KAGVTQTPRYLIKTRGQQVTLSCSPISGHRSVSWYQQTPGQGLQFLFEYFSETQRNKGNFPGRFSGRQFSNSRSEMNVSTLELGDSALYLCASSLGSGRKDNEQFFGPGTRLTVL.

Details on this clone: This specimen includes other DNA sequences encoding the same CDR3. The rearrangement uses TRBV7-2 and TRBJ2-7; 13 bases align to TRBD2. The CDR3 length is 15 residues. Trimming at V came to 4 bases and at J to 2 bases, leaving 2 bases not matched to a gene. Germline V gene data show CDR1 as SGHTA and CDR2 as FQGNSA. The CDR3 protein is CASSSTSGRAYEQYF. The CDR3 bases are TGTGCCAGCAGCTCCACTAGCGGGAGGGCCTACGAGCAGTACTTC.

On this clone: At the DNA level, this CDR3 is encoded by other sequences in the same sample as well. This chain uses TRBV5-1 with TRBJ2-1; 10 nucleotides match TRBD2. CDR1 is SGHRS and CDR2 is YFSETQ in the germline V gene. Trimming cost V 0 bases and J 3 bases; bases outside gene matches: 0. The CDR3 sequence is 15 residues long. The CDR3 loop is CASSLGLAGYNEQFF. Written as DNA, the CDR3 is TGCGCCAGCAGCTTGGGACTAGCGGGCTACAATGAGCAGTTCTTC.

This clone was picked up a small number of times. CDR3 nucleotides: TGTGCCAGCAGCTTCACCAGAGTTTCTCAAGAGACCCAGTACTTC. This encodes CASSFTRVSQETQYF. V is TRBV7-8 and J is TRBJ2-5; D ambiguous. Germline V gives CDR1 SGHVS, CDR2 FQNEAQ. The CDR3 is 15 residues long. Trimming took off 3 bases at V and 2 bases at J, with 13 bases between the two ends.

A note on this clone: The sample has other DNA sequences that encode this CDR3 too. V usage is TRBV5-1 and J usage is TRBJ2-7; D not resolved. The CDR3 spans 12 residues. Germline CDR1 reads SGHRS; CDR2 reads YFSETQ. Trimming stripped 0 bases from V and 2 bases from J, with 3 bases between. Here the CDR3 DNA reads TGCGCCAGCAGCTTGGGGGCCTACGAGCAGTACTTC. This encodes CASSLGAYEQYF. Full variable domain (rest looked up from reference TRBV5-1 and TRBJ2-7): KAGVTQTPRYLIKTRGQQVTLSCSPISGHRSVSWYQQTPGQGLQFLFEYFSETQRNKGNFPGRFSGRQFSNSRSEMNVSTLELGDSALYLCASSLGAYEQYFGPGTRLTVT.

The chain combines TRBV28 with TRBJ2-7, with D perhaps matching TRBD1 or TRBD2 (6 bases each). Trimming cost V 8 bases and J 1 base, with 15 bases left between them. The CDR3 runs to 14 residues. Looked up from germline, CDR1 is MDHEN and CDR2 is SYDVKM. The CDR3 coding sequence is TGTGCCAGCGGGAGACTAGGGGGTTCCTACGAGCAGTACTTC. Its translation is CASGRLGGSYEQYF.

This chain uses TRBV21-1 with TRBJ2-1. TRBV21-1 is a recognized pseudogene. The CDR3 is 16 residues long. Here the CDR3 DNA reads TGTGCCAGCAGCAAAGAATTACTTGGGCTAGTTGATGAGCAGTTCTTC. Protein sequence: CASSKELLGLVDEQFF.